This T cell receptor beta chain was recovered during a study of identical twins. Template switching introduced a universal primer site, and the cDNA bore unique molecular identifiers. TCRdb re-derived calls from the 5' RACE reads in MiXCR, one entry per CDR3 protein. This sample yields 400,000 to 500,000 distinct CDR3 sequences, of which around 18% are seen a single time; approximately 12% belongs to the top ten. Donors were all healthy Caucasians. Germline V CDR1 and CDR2: MDHEN, SYDVKM. The CDR3 spans 14 residues. The V and J ends lost 6 bases and 1 base respectively, with 10 bases between them. This clonotype was observed a handful of times.

The sequence was collected from a man aged 45-65 years in good health. Sequenced material: naive T cells sorted from blood. J is TRBJ2-1 and V is TRBV28, with D possibly matching TRBD2 (6 bases). In DNA form, the CDR3 reads TGTGCCAGCAGGGGGGGTGGGTCCTACAATGAGCAGTTCTTC. Translating gives CASRGGGSYNEQFF. The full variable domain, completed using reference TRBV28 and TRBJ2-1, is DVKVTQSSRYLVKRTGEKVFLECVQDMDHENMFWYRQDPGLGLRLIYFSYDVKMKEKGDIPEGYSVSREKKERFSLILESASTNQTSMYLCASRGGGSYNEQFFGPGTRLTVL.